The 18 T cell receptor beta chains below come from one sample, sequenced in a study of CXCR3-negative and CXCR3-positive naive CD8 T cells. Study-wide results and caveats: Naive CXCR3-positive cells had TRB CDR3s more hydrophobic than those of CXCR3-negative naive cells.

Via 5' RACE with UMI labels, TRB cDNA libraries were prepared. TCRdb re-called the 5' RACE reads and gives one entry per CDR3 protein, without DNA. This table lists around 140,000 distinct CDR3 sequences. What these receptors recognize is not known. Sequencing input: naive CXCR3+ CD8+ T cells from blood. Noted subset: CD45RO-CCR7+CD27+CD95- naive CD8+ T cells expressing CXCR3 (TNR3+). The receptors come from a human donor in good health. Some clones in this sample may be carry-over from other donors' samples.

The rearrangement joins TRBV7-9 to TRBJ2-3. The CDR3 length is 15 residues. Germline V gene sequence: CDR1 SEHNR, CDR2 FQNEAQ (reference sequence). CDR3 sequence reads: CASSADIFGSDTQYF.

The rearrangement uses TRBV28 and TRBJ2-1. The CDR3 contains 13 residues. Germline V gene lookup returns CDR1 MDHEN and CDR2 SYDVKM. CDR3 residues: CASIRNWGNEQFF.

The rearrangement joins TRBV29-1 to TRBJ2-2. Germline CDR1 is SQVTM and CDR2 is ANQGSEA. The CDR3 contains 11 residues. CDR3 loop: CSVRVTGELFF.

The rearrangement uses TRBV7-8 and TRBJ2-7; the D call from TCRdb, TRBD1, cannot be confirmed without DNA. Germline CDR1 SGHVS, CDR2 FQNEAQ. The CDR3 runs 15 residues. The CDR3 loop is CASSLGADLSYEQYF.

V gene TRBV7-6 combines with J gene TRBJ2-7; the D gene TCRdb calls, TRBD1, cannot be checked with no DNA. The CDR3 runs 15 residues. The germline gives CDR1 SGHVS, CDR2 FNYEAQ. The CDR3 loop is CASSLGTGRSYEQYF.

The CDR3 here is CASSVARPGPYTGELFF. V and J are TRBV7-9 and TRBJ2-2; TCRdb outputs TRBD1, but without DNA this stays unchecked. The CDR3 is made up of 17 amino acids. Germline loops: CDR1 SEHNR, CDR2 FQNEAQ (reference sequence).

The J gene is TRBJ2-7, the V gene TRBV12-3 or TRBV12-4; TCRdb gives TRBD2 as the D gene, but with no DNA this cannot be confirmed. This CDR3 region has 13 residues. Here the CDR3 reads CASRDSGTYEQYF.

The CDR3 protein is CASSHVYEQYF. The V gene is TRBV14, the J gene TRBJ2-7. CDR3 size: 11 residues. Germline loops: CDR1 SGHDN, CDR2 FVKESK.

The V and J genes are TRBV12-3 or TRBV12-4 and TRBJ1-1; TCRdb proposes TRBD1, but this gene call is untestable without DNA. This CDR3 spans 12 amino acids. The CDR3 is CASTTGATEAFF.

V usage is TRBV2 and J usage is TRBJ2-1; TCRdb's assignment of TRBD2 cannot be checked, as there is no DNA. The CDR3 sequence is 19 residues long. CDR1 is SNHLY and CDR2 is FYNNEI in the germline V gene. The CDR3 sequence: CASSEWGLAGVSSYNEQFF.

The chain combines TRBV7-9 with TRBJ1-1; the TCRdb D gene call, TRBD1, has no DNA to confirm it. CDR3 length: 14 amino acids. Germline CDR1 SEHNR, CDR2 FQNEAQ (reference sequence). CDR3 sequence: CASSGREGGTEAFF.

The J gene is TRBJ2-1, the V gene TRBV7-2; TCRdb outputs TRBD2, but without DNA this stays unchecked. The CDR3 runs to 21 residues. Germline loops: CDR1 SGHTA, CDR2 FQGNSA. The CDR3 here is CASSLVGGLAGTGSSYNEQFF. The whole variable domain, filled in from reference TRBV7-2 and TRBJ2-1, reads GAGVSQSPSNKVTEKGKDVELRCDPISGHTALYWYRQSLGQGLEFLIYFQGNSAPDKSGLPSDRFSAERTGGSVSTLTIQRTQQEDSAVYLCASSLVGGLAGTGSSYNEQFFGPGTRLTVL.

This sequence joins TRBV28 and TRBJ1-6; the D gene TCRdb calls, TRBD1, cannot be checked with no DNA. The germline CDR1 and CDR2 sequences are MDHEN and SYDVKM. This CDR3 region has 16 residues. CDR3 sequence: CASSSPKTGPNSPLHF. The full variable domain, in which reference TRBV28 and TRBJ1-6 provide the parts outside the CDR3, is DVKVTQSSRYLVKRTGEKVFLECVQDMDHENMFWYRQDPGLGLRLIYFSYDVKMKEKGDIPEGYSVSREKKERFSLILESASTNQTSMYLCASSSPKTGPNSPLHFGNGTRLTVT.

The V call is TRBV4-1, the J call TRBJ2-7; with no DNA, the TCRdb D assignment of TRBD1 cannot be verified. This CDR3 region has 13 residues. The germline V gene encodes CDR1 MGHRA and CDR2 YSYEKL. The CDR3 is CASSQGRGDEQYF.

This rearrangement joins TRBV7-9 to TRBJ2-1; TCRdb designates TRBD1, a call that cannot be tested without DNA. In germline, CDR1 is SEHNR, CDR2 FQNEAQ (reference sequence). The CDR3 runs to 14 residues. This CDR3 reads CASSSGTGSNEQFF.

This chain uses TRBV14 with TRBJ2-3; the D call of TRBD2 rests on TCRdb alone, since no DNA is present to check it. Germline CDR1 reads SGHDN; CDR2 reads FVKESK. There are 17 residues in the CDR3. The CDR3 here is CASSQGLAGWGADTQYF.

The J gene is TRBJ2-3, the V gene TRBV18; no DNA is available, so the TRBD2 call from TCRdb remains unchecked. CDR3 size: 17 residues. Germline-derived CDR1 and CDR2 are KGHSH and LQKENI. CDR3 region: CASSPIPLDFLGDTQYF. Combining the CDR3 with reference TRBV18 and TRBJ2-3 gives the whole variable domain NAGVMQNPRHLVRRRGQEARLRCSPMKGHSHVYWYRQLPEEGLKFMVYLQKENIIDESGMPKERFSAEFPKEGPSILRIQQVVRGDSAAYFCASSPIPLDFLGDTQYFGPGTRLTVL.

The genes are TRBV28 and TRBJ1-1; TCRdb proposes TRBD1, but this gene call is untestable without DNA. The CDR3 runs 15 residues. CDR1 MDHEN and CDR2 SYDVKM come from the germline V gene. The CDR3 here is CASSLDRGWNTEAFF. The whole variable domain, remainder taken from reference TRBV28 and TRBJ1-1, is DVKVTQSSRYLVKRTGEKVFLECVQDMDHENMFWYRQDPGLGLRLIYFSYDVKMKEKGDIPEGYSVSREKKERFSLILESASTNQTSMYLCASSLDRGWNTEAFFGQGTRLTVV.